Presented here are 14 T cell receptor beta chains from one specimen sequenced in a study of blood T cell repertoires in COVID-19. The method was immunoSEQ multiplex PCR; TCRdb's version includes in-frame clones alone and lacks a portion of them. The table includes about 260,000 clones, over 70% detected once. The sequencing input was peripheral blood. All receptors derive from a woman aged 40 to 50 who had recovered from COVID-19.

V and J are TRBV2 and TRBJ2-3, with 9 bases that match TRBD2. V lost 7 bases to trimming and J lost 1 base; unmatched junction nucleotides: 9. The germline V gene has CDR1 SNHLY and CDR2 FYNNEI. CDR3 length: 16 residues. CDR3: CASTLLAGAGTDTQYF. The DNA for the CDR3 is TGTGCCAGCACCCTATTAGCGGGAGCGGGCACAGATACGCAGTATTTT.

The chain recombines TRBV18 with TRBJ2-2; D unresolved. This CDR3 spans 16 amino acids. Looked up from germline, CDR1 is KGHSH and CDR2 is LQKENI. Trimming removed 1 base from V and 0 bases from J, with 9 bases in between. The CDR3 bases are TGTGCCAGCTCACCACAGCACGGGTCGAACACCGGGGAGCTGTTTTTT. Translation gives CASSPQHGSNTGELFF.

The chain combines TRBV6-2 or TRBV6-3 with TRBJ2-7, with 9 bases lining up with TRBD1. The V gene's germline CDR1 is MNHEY and CDR2 SVGEGT. This CDR3 has 17 amino acids. After removal of 0 bases from V and 5 bases from J, the junction contained 11 bases not matched to a gene. CDR3 loop: CASSYSFLGQGKDEQYF. The CDR3, as DNA: TGTGCCAGCAGTTACTCGTTCTTGGGACAGGGAAAGGACGAGCAGTACTTC.

V usage is TRBV5-6 and J usage is TRBJ2-3; D remains ambiguous. V was shortened by 0 bases and J by 4 bases, with 21 bases between the two germline ends. The germline gives CDR1 SGHDT, CDR2 YYEEEE. The CDR3 extends over 18 amino acids. This CDR3 reads CASSLAGSAHPWADTQYF. The CDR3 nucleotides read TGTGCCAGCAGCTTGGCCGGGTCTGCACACCCGTGGGCAGATACGCAGTATTTT.

This chain uses TRBV5-1 with TRBJ1-2; TRBD1 matches at 7 bases. V lost 0 bases, J lost 5 bases, and 4 bases stayed unmatched. The CDR3 spans 14 residues. Germline V gives CDR1 SGHRS, CDR2 YFSETQ. The CDR3 here is CASSLGDRVYGYTF. The CDR3 DNA sequence: TGCGCCAGCAGCTTGGGAGACAGGGTATATGGCTACACCTTC. Together with reference TRBV5-1 and TRBJ1-2, the CDR3 gives the full variable domain: KAGVTQTPRYLIKTRGQQVTLSCSPISGHRSVSWYQQTPGQGLQFLFEYFSETQRNKGNFPGRFSGRQFSNSRSEMNVSTLELGDSALYLCASSLGDRVYGYTFGSGTRLTVV.

This rearrangement joins TRBV6-6 to TRBJ1-5; no clear D gene. Trimming shortened V by 8 bases and J by 0 bases, and 11 bases separated the two germline ends. Germline assignment: CDR1 MNHNY and CDR2 SVGAGI (reference sequence). This CDR3 contains 14 residues. The CDR3 region is CASESTPSNQPQHF. CDR3 DNA: TGTGCCAGCGAGTCCACCCCTAGCAATCAGCCCCAGCATTTT.

V and J are TRBV12-3 or TRBV12-4 and TRBJ1-2; 10 nucleotides line up with TRBD1. The CDR3 totals 13 residues. V lost 4 bases and J lost 6; bases outside the gene matches: 2. Here the CDR3 DNA reads TGTGCCAGCAGTTACGGGACAGGGGATGGCTACACCTTC. This translates into CASSYGTGDGYTF.

The gene calls are TRBV11-2 and TRBJ1-6, with a weak D call TRBD1 (5 bases). The V end was cut by 5 bases, the J end by 7 bases, with 9 bases between. This CDR3 contains 13 residues. Looked up from germline, CDR1 is SGHAT and CDR2 is FQNNGV. The CDR3 loop is CASSQRTNSPLHF. CDR3 sequence (DNA): TGTGCCAGCAGCCAAAGGACAAATTCACCCCTCCACTTT.

This sequence joins TRBV9 and TRBJ1-1, with 8 bases fitting TRBD1. Per the germline V gene, CDR1 is SGDLS and CDR2 is YYNGEE. V was clipped by 3 bases and J by 6 bases; unmatched bases: 10. This CDR3 has 15 amino acids. The CDR3 nucleotides read TGTGCCAGCAGCGGTAGCCGGACAGGGTCACCTGAAGCTTTCTTT. Protein: CASSGSRTGSPEAFF. Complete variable domain (other parts from reference TRBV9 and TRBJ1-1): DSGVTQTPKHLITATGQRVTLRCSPRSGDLSVYWYQQSLDQGLQFLIQYYNGEERAKGNILERFSAQQFPDLHSELNLSSLELGDSALYFCASSGSRTGSPEAFFGQGTRLTVV.

The chain has TRBV27 and TRBJ2-3; D gene uncertain. CDR1 is MNHEY, CDR2 SMNVEV, per germline (reference sequence). This CDR3 has 14 residues. The germline V and J ends were trimmed by 2 bases and 2 bases, with 8 bases remaining between them. CDR3 sequence reads: CASSLLRFTDTQYF. The CDR3 region has the DNA TGTGCCAGCAGTTTACTCAGGTTCACAGATACGCAGTATTTT.

The chain employs TRBV5-1 and TRBJ2-7, with a tentative D call TRBD1 (6 bases). The CDR3 totals 17 residues. Germline CDR1 and CDR2: SGHRS and YFSETQ. Trimming pared 0 bases from V and 2 bases from J, leaving 18 bases between. DNA of the CDR3: TGCGCCAGCAGCTTGGGGGCGACCGGTGCAGGGGCCTACGAGCAGTACTTC. Amino acids: CASSLGATGAGAYEQYF.

The V and J genes are TRBV27 and TRBJ2-3, with D unresolved. This CDR3 spans 14 amino acids. V lost 2 bases and J lost 0, with 6 bases in between. The germline V gene encodes CDR1 MNHEY and CDR2 SMNVEV (reference sequence). The CDR3 coding sequence is TGTGCCAGCAGTTTACTTGCGAGCACAGATACGCAGTATTTT. This sequence encodes CASSLLASTDTQYF.

The gene calls are TRBV10-3 and TRBJ1-5; 7 bases are a match to TRBD1. The ends lost 5 bases at V and 1 base at J; junction bases unmatched: 2. From germline, CDR1 is ENHRY and CDR2 SYGVKD. The CDR3 contains 14 residues. CDR3 loop: CAISRQGSNQPQHF. DNA for the CDR3: TGTGCCATCAGTCGACAGGGAAGCAATCAGCCCCAGCATTTT.

For this clone: Additional DNA sequences in this sample encode the identical CDR3. The chain recombines TRBV18 with TRBJ2-5; 8 bases align to TRBD1. V dropped 3 bases and J dropped 4; count of bases not matched to a gene: 7. The CDR3 sequence is 15 residues long. The germline gives CDR1 KGHSH, CDR2 LQKENI. CDR3 in amino acids: CASSPSDRGSETQYF. CDR3 DNA sequence: TGTGCCAGCTCACCGTCCGACAGGGGATCAGAGACCCAGTACTTC.